Listed here is a single T cell receptor (beta chain). The antigen it binds to is not known. Base quality data are lacking; no much larger clone is found one base away. Whole blood was collected in K2EDTA tubes by collaborating institutions according to the institutions' own protocols. For TCRbeta analysis, collaborator samples were shipped as frozen whole blood, as isolated PBMCs, or as DNA extracted from either sample type. CDR1 and CDR2 were assigned from the germline V gene as SGHDT and YYEEEE. The CDR3 starts with the cysteine, ends with the phenylalanine, and has 16 residues. Of all the DNA, just the CDR3 is kept, 48 bases in frame from base 1. V loses 5 bases at its end and J loses 0 bases; junction bases beyond the gene matches: 8. The sample belongs to a study of blood T cell repertoires in COVID-19 (dated by TCRdb to about 2020). For the wider study: Collaborator samples came from the United States, Italy and Spain and covered acute and convalescent phases of COVID-19. The material from the prospective study consisted of cDNA or gDNA derived from T cells, B-cell-depleted T cells, or PBMCs. Deeply sampled blood TCRbeta repertoires from subjects exposed to, actively infected with, or recovered from COVID-19 were included in the dataset. The repertoires were made available in a free public database intended to serve as a resource for research on the immune response to SARS-CoV-2. Samples were obtained from the ongoing ImmuneRACE study (first 160 participants) and from about 1,300 subjects provided by 6 global collaborators. The sample metadata nearly always contained a de-identified subject ID, COVID-19 status, age in years and sex. Where available, HLA class I and class II types were taken from metadata supplied by the sample provider and were not determined by assay-based typing.

Results and caveats for the whole study, not just this receptor: The quantity of clinical and demographic metadata differed by source and by participant and was supplied without curation.

TCRbeta CDR3 regions were amplified from genomic DNA by means of the immunoSEQ Assay, a bias-controlled multiplex PCR. As for the original processing: Nucleated cell counts per sample were estimated from amplification of reference gene primers within the assay. To quantify the absolute abundance of each unique TCRbeta CDR3 rearrangement, sequence reads were collapsed and filtered. Productive Simpson clonality was computed per sample as the square root of Simpson's diversity index over productive rearrangements. TCRdb limited this immuneACCESS table to in-frame rearrangements with V and J called. A share of clones is missing; checked studies link under half to unresolved V genes, and the rest is unexplained. D and trimming come from the DNA, and the V and J calls and clone size come from that table. The sample table contains some 45,000 clones; only one count was recorded for 85% to 90% of them. The ten most abundant clones make up about 13% of the sample.

This TCR derives from a human donor in a cohort sampled during active COVID-19. Material: peripheral blood. The chain employs TRBV5-6 and TRBJ2-3; TRBD2 fits 8 bases in the junction. The nucleotide sequence is given as TGTGCCAGCAGACCCCTGGTAGCGGGGAGCACAGATACGCAGTATTTT. Its amino acids are CASRPLVAGSTDTQYF.